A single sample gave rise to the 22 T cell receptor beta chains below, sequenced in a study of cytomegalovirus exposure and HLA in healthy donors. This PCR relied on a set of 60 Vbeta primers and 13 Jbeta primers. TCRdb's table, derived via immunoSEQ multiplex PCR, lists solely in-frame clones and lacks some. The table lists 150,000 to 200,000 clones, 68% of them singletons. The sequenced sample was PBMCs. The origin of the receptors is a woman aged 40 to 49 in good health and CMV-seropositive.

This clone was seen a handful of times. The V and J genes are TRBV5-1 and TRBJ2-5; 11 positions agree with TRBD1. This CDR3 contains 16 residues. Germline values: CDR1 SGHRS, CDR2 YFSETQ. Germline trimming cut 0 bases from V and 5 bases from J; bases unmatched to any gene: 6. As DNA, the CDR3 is TGCGCCAGCAGCTTGGGGGGACAGGGGGTGATGGAGACCCAGTACTTC. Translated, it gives CASSLGGQGVMETQYF.

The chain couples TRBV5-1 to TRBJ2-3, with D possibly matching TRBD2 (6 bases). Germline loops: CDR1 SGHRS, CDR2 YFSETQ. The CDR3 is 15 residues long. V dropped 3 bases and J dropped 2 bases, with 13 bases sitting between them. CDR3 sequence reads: CASSYRGGYTDTQYF. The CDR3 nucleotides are TGCGCCAGCAGCTACCGGGGAGGATACACAGATACGCAGTATTTT.

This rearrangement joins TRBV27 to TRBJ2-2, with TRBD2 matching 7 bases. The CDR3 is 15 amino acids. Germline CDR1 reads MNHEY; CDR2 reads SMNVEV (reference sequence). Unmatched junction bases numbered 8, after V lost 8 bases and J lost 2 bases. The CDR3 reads CASRFAGENTGELFF. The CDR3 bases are TGTGCCAGCCGATTTGCGGGAGAAAACACCGGGGAGCTGTTTTTT.

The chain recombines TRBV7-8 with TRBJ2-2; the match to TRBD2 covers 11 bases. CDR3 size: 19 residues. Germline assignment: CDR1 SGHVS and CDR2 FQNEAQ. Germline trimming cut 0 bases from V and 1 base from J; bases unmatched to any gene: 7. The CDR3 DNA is TGTGCCAGCAGCTTAGCGAGGAGACTAGCGGGGAAGAACACCGGGGAGCTGTTTTTT. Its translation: CASSLARRLAGKNTGELFF.

The CDR3 spells CASSQGTLGNTIYF. The CDR3 nucleotides read TGTGCCAGCAGCCAAGGGACTCTGGGAAACACCATATATTTT. V is TRBV6-6 and J is TRBJ1-3; maybe TRBD1 (5 bases). Trimming removed 6 bases at V and 4 bases at J, with 13 bases between. The CDR3 runs to 14 residues. Germline assignment: CDR1 MNHNY and CDR2 SVGAGI (reference sequence).

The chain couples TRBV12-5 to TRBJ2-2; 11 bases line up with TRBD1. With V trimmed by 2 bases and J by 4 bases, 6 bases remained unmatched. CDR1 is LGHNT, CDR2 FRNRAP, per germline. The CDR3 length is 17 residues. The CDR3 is CASGLSSGQGGTGELFF. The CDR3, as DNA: TGTGCTAGTGGTTTGTCGTCGGGACAGGGGGGCACCGGGGAGCTGTTTTTT.

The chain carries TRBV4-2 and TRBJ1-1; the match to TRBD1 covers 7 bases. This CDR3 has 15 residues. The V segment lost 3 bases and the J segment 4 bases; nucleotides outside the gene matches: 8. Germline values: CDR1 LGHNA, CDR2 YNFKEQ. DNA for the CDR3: TGTGCCAGCAGCCAGCAGACAGGGTGGGGCACTGAAGCTTTCTTT. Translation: CASSQQTGWGTEAFF.

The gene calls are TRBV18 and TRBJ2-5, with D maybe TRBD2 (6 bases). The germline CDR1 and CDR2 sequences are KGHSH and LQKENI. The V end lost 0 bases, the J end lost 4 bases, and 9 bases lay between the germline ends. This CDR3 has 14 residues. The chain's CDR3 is CASSPPEGRETQYF. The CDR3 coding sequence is TGTGCCAGCTCACCACCGGAGGGCAGAGAGACCCAGTACTTC. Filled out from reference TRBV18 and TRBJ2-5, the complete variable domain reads NAGVMQNPRHLVRRRGQEARLRCSPMKGHSHVYWYRQLPEEGLKFMVYLQKENIIDESGMPKERFSAEFPKEGPSILRIQQVVRGDSAAYFCASSPPEGRETQYFGPGTRLLVL.

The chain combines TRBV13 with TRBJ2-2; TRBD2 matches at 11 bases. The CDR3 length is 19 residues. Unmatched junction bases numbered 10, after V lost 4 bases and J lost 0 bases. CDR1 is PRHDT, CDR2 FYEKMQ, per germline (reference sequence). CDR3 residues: CASSSNKLAGGANTGELFF. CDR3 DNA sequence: TGTGCCAGCAGCTCAAATAAGCTAGCGGGAGGTGCGAACACCGGGGAGCTGTTTTTT.

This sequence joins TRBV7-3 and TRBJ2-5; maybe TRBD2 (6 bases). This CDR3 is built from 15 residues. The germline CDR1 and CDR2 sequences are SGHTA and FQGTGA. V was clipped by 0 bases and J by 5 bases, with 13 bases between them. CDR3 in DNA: TGTGCCAGCAGCTTAACGGGCGGGATTGAGGAGACCCAGTACTTC. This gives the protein CASSLTGGIEETQYF.

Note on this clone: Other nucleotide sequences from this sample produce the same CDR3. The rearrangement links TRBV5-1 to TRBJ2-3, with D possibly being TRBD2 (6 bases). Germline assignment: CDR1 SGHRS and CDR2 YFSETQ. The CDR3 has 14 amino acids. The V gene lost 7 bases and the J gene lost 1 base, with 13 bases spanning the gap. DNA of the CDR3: TGCGCCAGCTCCGGGTTAGCGGGCACAGATACGCAGTATTTT. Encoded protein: CASSGLAGTDTQYF.

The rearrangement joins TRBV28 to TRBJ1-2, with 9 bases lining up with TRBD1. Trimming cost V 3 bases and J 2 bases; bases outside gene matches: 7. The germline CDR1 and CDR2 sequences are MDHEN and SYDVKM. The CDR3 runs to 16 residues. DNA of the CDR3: TGTGCCAGCAGTTTTGAAGGGACAGGGCCAAACTATGGCTACACCTTC. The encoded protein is CASSFEGTGPNYGYTF.

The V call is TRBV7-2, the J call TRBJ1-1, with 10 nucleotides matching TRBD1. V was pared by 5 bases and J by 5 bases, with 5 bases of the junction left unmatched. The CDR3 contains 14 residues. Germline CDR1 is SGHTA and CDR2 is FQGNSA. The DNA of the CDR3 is TGTGCCAGCAGCCCCGACAGGGGGCAAACTGAAGCTTTCTTT. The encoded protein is CASSPDRGQTEAFF.

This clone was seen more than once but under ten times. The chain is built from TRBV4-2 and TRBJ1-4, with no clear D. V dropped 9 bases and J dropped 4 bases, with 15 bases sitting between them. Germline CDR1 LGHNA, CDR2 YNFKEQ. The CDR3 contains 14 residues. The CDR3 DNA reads TGTGCCAGTACCCCGGCGGGGTTTAATGAAAAACTGTTTTTT. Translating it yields CASTPAGFNEKLFF.

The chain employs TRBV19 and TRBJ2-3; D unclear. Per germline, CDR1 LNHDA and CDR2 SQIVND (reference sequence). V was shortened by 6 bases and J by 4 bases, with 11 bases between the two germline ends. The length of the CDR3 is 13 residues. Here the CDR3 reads CASSPQVPDTQYF. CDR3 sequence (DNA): TGTGCCAGTAGCCCCCAGGTCCCAGATACGCAGTATTTT.

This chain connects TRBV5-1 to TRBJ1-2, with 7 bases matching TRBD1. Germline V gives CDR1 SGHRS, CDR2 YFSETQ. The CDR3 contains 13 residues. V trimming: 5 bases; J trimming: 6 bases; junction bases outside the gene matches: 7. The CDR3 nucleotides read TGCGCCAGCAGTACAGGGGATTGGGATGGCTACACCTTC. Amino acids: CASSTGDWDGYTF.

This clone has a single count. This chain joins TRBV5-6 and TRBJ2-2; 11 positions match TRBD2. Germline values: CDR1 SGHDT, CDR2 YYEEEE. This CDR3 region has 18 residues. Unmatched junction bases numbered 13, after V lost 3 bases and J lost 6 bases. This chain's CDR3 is CASSSRGVAGGPSGELFF. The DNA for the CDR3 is TGTGCCAGCAGCTCCCGGGGGGTAGCGGGGGGGCCCTCCGGGGAGCTGTTTTTT. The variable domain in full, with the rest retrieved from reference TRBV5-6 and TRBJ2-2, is DAGVTQSPTHLIKTRGQQVTLRCSPKSGHDTVSWYQQALGQGPQFIFQYYEEEERQRGNFPDRFSGHQFPNYSSELNVNALLLGDSALYLCASSSRGVAGGPSGELFFGEGSRLTVL.

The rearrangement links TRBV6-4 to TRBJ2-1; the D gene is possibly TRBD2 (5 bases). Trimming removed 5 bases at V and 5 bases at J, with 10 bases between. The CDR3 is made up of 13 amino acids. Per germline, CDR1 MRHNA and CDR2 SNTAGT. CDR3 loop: CASSLRRDNEQFF. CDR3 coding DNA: TGTGCCAGCAGTTTGCGGCGGGACAATGAGCAGTTCTTC.

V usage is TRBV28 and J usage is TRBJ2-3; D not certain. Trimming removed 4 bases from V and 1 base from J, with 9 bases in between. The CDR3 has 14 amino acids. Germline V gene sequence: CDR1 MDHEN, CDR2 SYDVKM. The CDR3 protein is CASSSGSRTDTQYF. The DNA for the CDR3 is TGTGCCAGCAGTTCTGGCTCCCGCACAGATACGCAGTATTTT.

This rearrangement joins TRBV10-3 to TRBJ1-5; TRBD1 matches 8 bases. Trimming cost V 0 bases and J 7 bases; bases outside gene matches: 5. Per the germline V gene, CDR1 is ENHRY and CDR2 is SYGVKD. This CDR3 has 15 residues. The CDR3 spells CAISESGQGNQPQHF. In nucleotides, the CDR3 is TGTGCCATCAGTGAGTCTGGACAGGGTAACCAGCCCCAGCATTTT.

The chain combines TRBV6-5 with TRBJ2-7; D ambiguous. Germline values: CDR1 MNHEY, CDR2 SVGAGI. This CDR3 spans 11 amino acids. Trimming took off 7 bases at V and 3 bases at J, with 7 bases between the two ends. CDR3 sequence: CASTAGYEQYF. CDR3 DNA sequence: TGTGCCAGCACTGCAGGCTACGAGCAGTACTTC.

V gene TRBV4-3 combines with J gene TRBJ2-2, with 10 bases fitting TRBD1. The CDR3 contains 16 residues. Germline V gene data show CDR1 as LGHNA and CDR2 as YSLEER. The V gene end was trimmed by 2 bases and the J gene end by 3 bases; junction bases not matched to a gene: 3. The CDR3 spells CASSQPDRGHTGELFF. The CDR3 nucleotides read TGCGCCAGCAGCCAACCCGACAGGGGGCACACCGGGGAGCTGTTTTTT.